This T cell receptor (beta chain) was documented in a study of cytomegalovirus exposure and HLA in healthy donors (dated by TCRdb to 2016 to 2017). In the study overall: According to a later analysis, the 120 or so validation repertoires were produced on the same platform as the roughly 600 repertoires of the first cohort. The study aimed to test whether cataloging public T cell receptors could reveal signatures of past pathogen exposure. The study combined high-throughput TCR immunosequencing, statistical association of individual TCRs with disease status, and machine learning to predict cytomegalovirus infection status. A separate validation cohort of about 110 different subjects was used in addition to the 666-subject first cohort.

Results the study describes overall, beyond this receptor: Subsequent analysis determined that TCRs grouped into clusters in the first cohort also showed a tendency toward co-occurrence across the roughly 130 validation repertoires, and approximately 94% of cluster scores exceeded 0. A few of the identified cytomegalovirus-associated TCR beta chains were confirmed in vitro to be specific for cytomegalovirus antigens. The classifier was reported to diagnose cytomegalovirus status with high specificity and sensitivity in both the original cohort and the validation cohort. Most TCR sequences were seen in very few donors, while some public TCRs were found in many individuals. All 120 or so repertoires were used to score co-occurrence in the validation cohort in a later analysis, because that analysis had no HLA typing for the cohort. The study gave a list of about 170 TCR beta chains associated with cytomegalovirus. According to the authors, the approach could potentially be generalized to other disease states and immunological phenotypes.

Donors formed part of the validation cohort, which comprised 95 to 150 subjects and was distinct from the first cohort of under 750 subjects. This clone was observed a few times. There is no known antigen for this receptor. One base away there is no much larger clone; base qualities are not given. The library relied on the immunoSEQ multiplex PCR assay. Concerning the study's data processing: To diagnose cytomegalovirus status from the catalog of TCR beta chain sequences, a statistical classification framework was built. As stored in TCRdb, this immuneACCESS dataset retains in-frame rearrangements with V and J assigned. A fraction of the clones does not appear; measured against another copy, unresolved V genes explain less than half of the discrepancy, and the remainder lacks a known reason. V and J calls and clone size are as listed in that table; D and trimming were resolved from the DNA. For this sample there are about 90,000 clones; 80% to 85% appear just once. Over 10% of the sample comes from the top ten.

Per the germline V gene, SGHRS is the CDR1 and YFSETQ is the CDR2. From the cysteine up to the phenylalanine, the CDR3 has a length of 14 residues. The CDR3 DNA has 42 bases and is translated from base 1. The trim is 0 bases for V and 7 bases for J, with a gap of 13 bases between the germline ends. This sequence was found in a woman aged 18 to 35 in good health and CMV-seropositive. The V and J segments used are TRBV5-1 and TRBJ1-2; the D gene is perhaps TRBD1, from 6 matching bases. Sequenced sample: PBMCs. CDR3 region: CASSLEGQGSGYTF. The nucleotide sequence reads TGCGCCAGCAGCTTGGAAGGGCAGGGGTCTGGCTACACCTTC. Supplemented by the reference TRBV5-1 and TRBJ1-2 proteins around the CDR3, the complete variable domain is KAGVTQTPRYLIKTRGQQVTLSCSPISGHRSVSWYQQTPGQGLQFLFEYFSETQRNKGNFPGRFSGRQFSNSRSEMNVSTLELGDSALYLCASSLEGQGSGYTFGSGTRLTVV.